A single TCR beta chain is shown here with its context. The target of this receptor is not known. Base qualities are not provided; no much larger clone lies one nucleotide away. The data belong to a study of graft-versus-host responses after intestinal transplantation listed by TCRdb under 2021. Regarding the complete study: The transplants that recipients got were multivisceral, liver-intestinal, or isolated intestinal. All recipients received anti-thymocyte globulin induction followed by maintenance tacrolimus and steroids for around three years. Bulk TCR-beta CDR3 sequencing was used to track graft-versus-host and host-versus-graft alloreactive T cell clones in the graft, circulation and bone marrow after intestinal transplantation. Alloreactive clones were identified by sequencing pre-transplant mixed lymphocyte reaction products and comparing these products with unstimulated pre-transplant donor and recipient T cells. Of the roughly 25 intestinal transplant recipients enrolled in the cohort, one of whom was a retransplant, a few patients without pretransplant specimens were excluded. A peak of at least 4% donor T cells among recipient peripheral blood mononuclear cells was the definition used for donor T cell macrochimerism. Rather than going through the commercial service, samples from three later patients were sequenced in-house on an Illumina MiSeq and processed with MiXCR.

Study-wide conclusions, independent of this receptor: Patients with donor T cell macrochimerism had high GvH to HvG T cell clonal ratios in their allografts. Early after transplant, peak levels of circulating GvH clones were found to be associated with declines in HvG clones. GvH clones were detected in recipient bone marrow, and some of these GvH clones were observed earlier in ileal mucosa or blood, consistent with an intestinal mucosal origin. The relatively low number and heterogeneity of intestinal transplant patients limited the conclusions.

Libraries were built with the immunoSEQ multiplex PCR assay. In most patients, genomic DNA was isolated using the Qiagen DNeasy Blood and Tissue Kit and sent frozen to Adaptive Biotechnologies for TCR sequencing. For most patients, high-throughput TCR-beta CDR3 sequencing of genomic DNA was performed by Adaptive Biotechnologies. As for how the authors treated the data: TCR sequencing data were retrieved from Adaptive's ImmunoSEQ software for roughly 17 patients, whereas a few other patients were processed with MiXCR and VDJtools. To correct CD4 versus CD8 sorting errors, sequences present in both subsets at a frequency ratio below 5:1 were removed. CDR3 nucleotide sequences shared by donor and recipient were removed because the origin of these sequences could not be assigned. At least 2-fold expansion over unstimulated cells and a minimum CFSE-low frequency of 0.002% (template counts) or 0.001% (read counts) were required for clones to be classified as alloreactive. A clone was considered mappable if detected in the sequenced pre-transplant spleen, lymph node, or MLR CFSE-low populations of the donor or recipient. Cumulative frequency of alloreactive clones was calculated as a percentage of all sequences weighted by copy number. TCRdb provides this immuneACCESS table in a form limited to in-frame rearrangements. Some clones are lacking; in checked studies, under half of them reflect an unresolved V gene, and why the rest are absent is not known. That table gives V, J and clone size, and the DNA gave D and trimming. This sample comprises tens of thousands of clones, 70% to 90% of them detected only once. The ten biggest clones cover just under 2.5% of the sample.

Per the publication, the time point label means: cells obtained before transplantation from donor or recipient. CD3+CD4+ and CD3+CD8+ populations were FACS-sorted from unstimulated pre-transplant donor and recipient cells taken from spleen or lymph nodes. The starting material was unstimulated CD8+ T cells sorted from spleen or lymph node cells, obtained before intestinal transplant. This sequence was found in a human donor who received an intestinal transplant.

The DNA sequence is TGTGCCAGCAGCCCACAGGGGCCCTACGAGCAGTACTTC. The translation is CASSPQGPYEQYF. The V and J segments used are TRBV6-1 and TRBJ2-7; TRBD1 aligns with 7 central bases. Via the germline V gene, CDR1 is MNHNS and CDR2 SASEGT. V is pruned by 6 bases and J by 2 bases, leaving 4 bases of the junction without a gene match. Spanning cysteine to phenylalanine, the CDR3 consists of 13 amino acids. Only the CDR3 portion is preserved as DNA: 39 bases, with reading frame beginning at the first base.